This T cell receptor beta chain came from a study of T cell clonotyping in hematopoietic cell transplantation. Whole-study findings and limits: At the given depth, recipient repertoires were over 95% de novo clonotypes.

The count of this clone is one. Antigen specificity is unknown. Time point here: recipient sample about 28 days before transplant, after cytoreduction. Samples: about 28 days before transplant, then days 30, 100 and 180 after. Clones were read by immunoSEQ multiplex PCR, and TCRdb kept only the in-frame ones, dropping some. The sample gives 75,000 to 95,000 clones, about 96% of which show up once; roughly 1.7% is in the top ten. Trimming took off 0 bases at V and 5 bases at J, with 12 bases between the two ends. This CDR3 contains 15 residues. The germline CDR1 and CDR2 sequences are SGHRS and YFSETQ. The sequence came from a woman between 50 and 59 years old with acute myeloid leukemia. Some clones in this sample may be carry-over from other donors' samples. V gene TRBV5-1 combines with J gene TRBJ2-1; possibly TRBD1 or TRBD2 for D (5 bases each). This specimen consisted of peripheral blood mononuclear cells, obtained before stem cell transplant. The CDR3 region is CASSLVWGTNNEQFF. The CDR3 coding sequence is TGCGCCAGCAGCTTGGTATGGGGGACCAACAATGAGCAGTTCTTC.